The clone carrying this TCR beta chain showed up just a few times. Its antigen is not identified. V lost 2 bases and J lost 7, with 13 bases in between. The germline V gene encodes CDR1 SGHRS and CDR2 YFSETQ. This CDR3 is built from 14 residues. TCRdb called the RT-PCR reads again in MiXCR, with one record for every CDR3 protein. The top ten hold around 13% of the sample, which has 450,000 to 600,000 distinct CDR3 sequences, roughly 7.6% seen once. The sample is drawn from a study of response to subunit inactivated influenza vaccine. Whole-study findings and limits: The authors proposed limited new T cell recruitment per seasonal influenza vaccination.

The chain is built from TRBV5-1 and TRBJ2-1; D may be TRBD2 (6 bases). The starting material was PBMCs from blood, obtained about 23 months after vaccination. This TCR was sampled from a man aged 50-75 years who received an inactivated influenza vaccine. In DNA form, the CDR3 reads TGCGCCAGCAGCTTAACACTAGCAAGAAATGAGCAGTTCTTC. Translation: CASSLTLARNEQFF.